This T cell receptor (beta chain) was sequenced for a study of blood T cell repertoires in COVID-19. Germline values: CDR1 SNHLY, CDR2 FYNNEI. Trimming left V 4 bases short and J 6 bases short, with 13 bases between. CDR3 length: 14 residues. This clone is a singleton in its sample. Profiling relied on immunoSEQ multiplex PCR, and the TCRdb table lists in-frame clones only, not all of them. This table holds approximately 180,000 clones, roughly 85% found once. The rearrangement uses TRBV2 and TRBJ2-1; D is perhaps TRBD2 (6 bases). Specimen: peripheral blood. The source is a human donor with active or convalescent COVID-19. The donor label of this sample is uncertain. The CDR3 DNA follows: TGTGCCAGCAGTGGACTCCGGGACTCCAATGAGCAGTTCTTC. As protein: CASSGLRDSNEQFF. Full variable domain (missing parts from reference TRBV2 and TRBJ2-1): EPEVTQTPSHQVTQMGQEVILRCVPISNHLYFYWYRQILGQKVEFLVSFYNNEISEKSEIFDDQFSVERPDGSNFTLKIRSTKLEDSAMYFCASSGLRDSNEQFFGPGTRLTVL.